The entry below gives a single TCR beta chain sequence along with its context. This sample is drawn from a study of cytotoxic CD8 clonotypes in ibrutinib-treated CLL. Libraries were prepared by immunoSEQ multiplex PCR; TCRdb keeps only in-frame clonotypes and omits some of them. The data show about 300,000 clones, approximately 76% seen once. Germline CDR1 reads SGHNT; CDR2 reads YENEEA. Trimming pared 3 bases from V and 2 bases from J, leaving 13 bases between. The CDR3 is 15 residues long. The source of this sequence is a human donor with chronic lymphocytic leukemia. J is TRBJ2-5 and V is TRBV11-3; D not certain. The sample in question was PBMCs, obtained at disease progression, from a patient treated with ibrutinib. CDR3 sequence (DNA): TGTGCCAGCAGCTTGGCGTGGACGGTACAAGAGACCCAGTACTTC. It encodes CASSLAWTVQETQYF. Filled out from reference TRBV11-3 and TRBJ2-5, the complete variable domain reads EAGVVQSPRYKIIEKKQPVAFWCNPISGHNTLYWYLQNLGQGPELLIRYENEEAVDDSQLPKDRFSAERLKGVDSTLKIQPAELGDSAVYLCASSLAWTVQETQYFGPGTRLLVL.